The next 27 T cell receptor beta chains were all read from a single sample in a study of cytomegalovirus exposure and HLA in healthy donors. It was with 60 Vbeta and 13 Jbeta primers that the PCR ran. Only in-frame clones appear in the TCRdb table, and some are missing; sequencing was by immunoSEQ multiplex PCR. Here the sample table reports about 60,000 clones. Material for sequencing was PBMCs. Every receptor here comes from a man aged 45-65 years in good health and CMV-seropositive.

V gene TRBV15 combines with J gene TRBJ2-5, with TRBD2 matching over 8 bases. CDR3 length: 15 residues. Germline V CDR1 and CDR2: LNHNV, YYDKDF (reference sequence). Unmatched junction bases numbered 4, after V lost 0 bases and J lost 4 bases. The CDR3 region has the DNA TGTGCCACCAGCAGAGACCAAGCGGGAGTAGAGACCCAGTACTTC. It specifies CATSRDQAGVETQYF.

The gene calls are TRBV20-1 and TRBJ2-7, with D unresolved. Germline V gives CDR1 DFQATT, CDR2 SNEGSKA (reference sequence). CDR3 length: 11 amino acids. V shed 3 bases and J shed 5 bases, with 8 bases lying between them. The CDR3 is CSASKPHEQYF. DNA for the CDR3: TGCAGTGCTAGCAAGCCCCACGAGCAGTACTTC.

The chain carries TRBV7-2 and TRBJ1-1; weak D call: TRBD1 (5 bases). The CDR3 is 11 amino acids. Per germline, CDR1 SGHTA and CDR2 FQGNSA. The V end was cut by 4 bases, the J end by 6 bases, with 6 bases between. The CDR3 region is CASSYRSEAFF. CDR3 coding DNA: TGTGCCAGCAGCTACAGGTCTGAAGCTTTCTTT. The complete variable domain, with remaining parts taken from reference TRBV7-2 and TRBJ1-1, reads GAGVSQSPSNKVTEKGKDVELRCDPISGHTALYWYRQSLGQGLEFLIYFQGNSAPDKSGLPSDRFSAERTGGSVSTLTIQRTQQEDSAVYLCASSYRSEAFFGQGTRLTVV.

V gene TRBV19 combines with J gene TRBJ1-5, with 9 bases fitting TRBD1. V was clipped by 3 bases and J by 7 bases; unmatched bases: 7. Germline V gene sequence: CDR1 LNHDA, CDR2 SQIVND (reference sequence). The CDR3 consists of 15 residues. The CDR3 is CASSIAWTGVQPQHF. CDR3 DNA: TGTGCCAGTAGTATTGCCTGGACAGGGGTGCAGCCCCAGCATTTT. Full variable domain (remainder filled in from reference TRBV19 and TRBJ1-5): DGGITQSPKYLFRKEGQNVTLSCEQNLNHDAMYWYRQDPGQGLRLIYYSQIVNDFQKGDIAEGYSVSREKKESFPLTVTSAQKNPTAFYLCASSIAWTGVQPQHFGDGTRLSIL.

V is TRBV6-1 and J is TRBJ1-2, with D perhaps matching TRBD1 (6 bases). This CDR3 spans 15 amino acids. With 0 bases removed from V and 2 bases from J, the gap between germline ends came to 10 bases. Per germline, CDR1 MNHNS and CDR2 SASEGT. The chain's CDR3 is CASSEAVDRNYGYTF. The CDR3, as DNA: TGTGCCAGCAGTGAAGCGGTCGACAGGAACTATGGCTACACCTTC.

The chain carries TRBV29-1 and TRBJ1-2, with D perhaps matching TRBD1 (6 bases). Trimming removed 6 bases at V and 4 bases at J, with 18 bases between. The CDR3 length is 14 residues. The germline CDR1 and CDR2 sequences are SQVTM and ANQGSEA. CDR3 sequence reads: CSVGEQGSTYGYTF. Written as DNA, the CDR3 is TGCAGCGTCGGGGAACAGGGATCTACCTATGGCTACACCTTC.

The DNA of the CDR3 is TGTGCCAGCAGTTTATTTACTAGCGGGAGGTACGAGCAGTACTTC. This codes for CASSLFTSGRYEQYF. The chain combines TRBV28 with TRBJ2-7, with 12 positions matching TRBD2. The germline CDR1 and CDR2 sequences are MDHEN and SYDVKM. The CDR3 length is 15 residues. With 1 base clipped from V and 4 bases from J, the junction kept 2 bases outside the gene matches. The whole variable domain, filled in from reference TRBV28 and TRBJ2-7, reads DVKVTQSSRYLVKRTGEKVFLECVQDMDHENMFWYRQDPGLGLRLIYFSYDVKMKEKGDIPEGYSVSREKKERFSLILESASTNQTSMYLCASSLFTSGRYEQYFGPGTRLTVT.

This rearrangement joins TRBV9 to TRBJ2-1; TRBD1 matches 7 bases. Germline CDR1 SGDLS, CDR2 YYNGEE. V lost 4 bases to trimming and J lost 6 bases; unmatched junction nucleotides: 10. This CDR3 is built from 15 residues. The CDR3 sequence is CASSSRPTGANEQFF. DNA of the CDR3: TGTGCCAGCAGCTCCCGGCCCACAGGGGCCAATGAGCAGTTCTTC.

The CDR3 coding sequence is TGTGCCAGCAGCTTAGGGACAGGAGGTGCAGATACGCAGTATTTT. This encodes CASSLGTGGADTQYF. J is TRBJ2-3 and V is TRBV5-6, with 8 bases matching TRBD1. CDR3 length: 15 residues. Looked up from germline, CDR1 is SGHDT and CDR2 is YYEEEE. J lost 4 bases, V lost 2 bases, and 6 bases had no gene match.

The CDR3 DNA sequence: TGTGCCAGCAGCTCCCGGACTAGCGGGAACTACGAGCAGTACTTC. This sequence encodes CASSSRTSGNYEQYF. The V gene is TRBV11-2, the J gene TRBJ2-7; 12 bases line up with TRBD2. Germline-derived CDR1 and CDR2 are SGHAT and FQNNGV. The CDR3 spans 15 residues. The junction had 4 bases not matched to a gene; V was cut back by 4 bases and J by 3 bases.

The chain recombines TRBV5-1 with TRBJ1-2, with 7 bases aligning to TRBD1. The CDR3 totals 14 residues. The trim removed 0 bases at V and 5 bases at J, leaving 4 bases unmatched. CDR1 and CDR2 (germline): SGHRS, YFSETQ. DNA for the CDR3: TGCGCCAGCAGCTTGGAGGGGGCGGCATATGGCTACACCTTC. Its translation: CASSLEGAAYGYTF.

The J gene is TRBJ2-6, the V gene TRBV6-6; the match to TRBD1 covers 7 bases. Per the germline V gene, CDR1 is MNHNY and CDR2 is SVGAGI (reference sequence). The CDR3 is 16 amino acids. J gave up 0 bases and V 6 bases, and 5 bases lay outside the gene matches. The CDR3, as DNA: TGTGCCAGCAGGGGGACAGCATTCTCTGGGGCCAACGTCCTGACTTTC. It yields the protein CASRGTAFSGANVLTF.

CDR3 sequence reads: CASSYFSGLPTDTQYF. CDR3 coding DNA: TGTGCCAGCAGCTACTTCTCAGGGCTGCCAACAGATACGCAGTATTTT. The chain employs TRBV7-2 and TRBJ2-3, with D possibly matching TRBD1 (5 bases). Trimming stripped 4 bases from V and 3 bases from J, with 17 bases between. Germline V CDR1 and CDR2: SGHTA, FQGNSA. This CDR3 region has 16 residues.

This rearrangement joins TRBV7-9 to TRBJ2-7, with D perhaps TRBD2 (6 bases). CDR1 SEHNR and CDR2 FQNEAQ come from the germline V gene (reference sequence). The V and J ends lost 1 base and 0 bases respectively, with 10 bases between them. The CDR3 runs 15 residues. CDR3 region: CASSLVAGYSYEQYF. The CDR3 DNA is TGTGCCAGCAGCTTAGTTGCGGGGTACTCCTACGAGCAGTACTTC.

The gene calls are TRBV21-1 and TRBJ2-2; the table's D gene call, TRBD2, was not cross checked with the DNA. TRBV21-1 is shown as a pseudogene. The CDR3 consists of 16 residues. The CDR3 DNA is TGTGCCATTCCAGTACTAGCGGGAGGAGTCTCCGGGGAGCTGTTTTTT. Amino acids: CAIPVLAGGVSGELFF.

CDR3 DNA: TGTGCCAGCAGCTTAGAAGGGGTGGGGAACACTGAAGCTTTCTTT. It encodes CASSLEGVGNTEAFF. The chain combines TRBV7-9 with TRBJ1-1, with D possibly being TRBD1 (5 bases). The germline V gene has CDR1 SEHNR and CDR2 FQNEAQ (reference sequence). The CDR3 is 15 amino acids. Trimming left V 1 base short and J 1 base short, with 10 bases between.

This chain links TRBV6-1 with TRBJ1-5, with D possibly TRBD1 on 5 matching bases. The CDR3 covers 13 residues. V was trimmed by 1 base and J by 6 bases, leaving 7 bases between them. In germline, CDR1 is MNHNS, CDR2 SASEGT. CDR3 in amino acids: CASSEVQGQPQHF. CDR3 DNA sequence: TGTGCCAGCAGTGAAGTTCAGGGTCAGCCCCAGCATTTT.

V usage is TRBV29-1 and J usage is TRBJ1-2, with D perhaps matching TRBD1 (5 bases). From germline, CDR1 is SQVTM and CDR2 ANQGSEA. CDR3 size: 13 residues. The V gene lost 6 bases and the J gene lost 4 bases, with 15 bases spanning the gap. The CDR3 here is CSVRGEGAYGYTF. The DNA of the CDR3 is TGCAGCGTCCGGGGGGAGGGTGCCTATGGCTACACCTTC.

V is TRBV30 and J is TRBJ1-2; no clear D gene. CDR1 is GTSNPN and CDR2 is SVGIG in the germline V gene (reference sequence). The CDR3 consists of 12 residues. Trimming pared 7 bases from V and 8 bases from J, leaving 17 bases between. The CDR3 DNA reads as TGTGCCTTGAACGAAGGAGTTTACGGCTACACCTTC. It is translated as CALNEGVYGYTF.

The chain couples TRBV6-4 to TRBJ1-2, with 10 bases fitting TRBD1. This CDR3 contains 15 residues. The V gene end was trimmed by 0 bases and the J gene end by 6 bases; junction bases not matched to a gene: 4. CDR1 and CDR2 from the germline V gene are MRHNA and SNTAGT. The DNA for the CDR3 is TGTGCCAGCAGTGACTCAGGACAGGGGGTAGATGGCTACACCTTC. This encodes CASSDSGQGVDGYTF.

V gene TRBV25-1 combines with J gene TRBJ2-7; 8 bases line up with TRBD1. The V segment lost 6 bases and the J segment 2 bases; nucleotides outside the gene matches: 12. The length of the CDR3 is 16 residues. Per the germline V gene, CDR1 is MGHDK and CDR2 is SYGVNS. The CDR3 sequence is CASRPTPGTGAYEQYF. In nucleotides, the CDR3 is TGTGCCAGCAGACCGACTCCCGGGACAGGAGCCTACGAGCAGTACTTC.

The CDR3 is CASTHTTEAFF. The CDR3, as DNA: TGTGCCAGCACCCACACCACTGAAGCTTTCTTT. The genes are TRBV6-6 and TRBJ1-1; no reliable D call. Looked up from germline, CDR1 is MNHNY and CDR2 is SVGAGI (reference sequence). This CDR3 comprises 11 residues. The V end lost 7 bases, the J end lost 4 bases, and 7 bases lay between the germline ends.

V gene TRBV6-4 combines with J gene TRBJ2-1; 15 bases align to TRBD2. The germline V gene encodes CDR1 MRHNA and CDR2 SNTAGT. This CDR3 spans 15 amino acids. Germline trimming cut 6 bases from V and 5 bases from J; bases unmatched to any gene: 2. Written as DNA, the CDR3 is TGTGCCAGCAGCGGACTAGCGGGAGGGAACAATGAGCAGTTCTTC. It specifies CASSGLAGGNNEQFF.

The chain joins TRBV7-2 to TRBJ2-7; 8 nucleotides match TRBD1. Germline lookup yields CDR1 SGHTA and CDR2 FQGNSA. This CDR3 region has 14 residues. Losses at the gene ends were 5 bases for V and 5 bases for J; bases not matched to a gene: 8. The CDR3 reads CASSQDRALHEQYF. CDR3 nucleotides: TGTGCCAGCAGCCAGGACAGGGCTCTCCACGAGCAGTACTTC.

J is TRBJ2-7 and V is TRBV5-4; 9 bases match TRBD2. CDR1 is SGHNT and CDR2 is YYREEE in the germline V gene (reference sequence). The CDR3 is 16 amino acids. J lost 3 bases, V lost 4 bases, and 11 bases had no gene match. The chain's CDR3 is CASSPWRLAGNYEQYF. DNA of the CDR3: TGTGCCAGCAGCCCCTGGCGCCTAGCGGGGAACTACGAGCAGTACTTC.

J is TRBJ2-7 and V is TRBV18; the D gene is possibly TRBD2 (5 bases). V dropped 1 base and J dropped 4 bases, with 8 bases sitting between them. Per the germline V gene, CDR1 is KGHSH and CDR2 is LQKENI. The CDR3 runs 13 residues. The CDR3 loop reads CASSPRGVYEQYF. In DNA form, the CDR3 reads TGTGCCAGCTCACCACGGGGAGTTTACGAGCAGTACTTC.

The V gene is TRBV15, the J gene TRBJ1-6; no clear D. Germline values: CDR1 LNHNV, CDR2 YYDKDF (reference sequence). The CDR3 length is 15 residues. The V end lost 1 base, the J end lost 3 bases, and 7 bases lay between the germline ends. The CDR3 DNA is TGTGCCACCAGCAGAGCAGGATACTATAATTCACCCCTCCACTTT. This encodes CATSRAGYYNSPLHF.